Listed here are 27 T cell receptor beta chains from one sample, sequenced in a study of blood T cell repertoires in COVID-19. Sequencing was performed with immunoSEQ multiplex PCR; in TCRdb, only in-frame clones are kept and a portion is missing. The table has 150,000 to 200,000 clones, roughly 82% seen once; the top ten hold around 5.5%. Sample: PBMCs or T cells enriched from blood (not recorded which). Receptor source: a woman aged 55-69 years with acute COVID-19.

V usage is TRBV7-2 and J usage is TRBJ2-7; no definite D call. V was clipped by 4 bases and J by 5 bases, with 12 bases between them. This CDR3 is 13 amino acids long. Per germline, CDR1 SGHTA and CDR2 FQGNSA. The DNA of the CDR3 is TGTGCCAGCAGCTCCCCAGGCATGAACGAGCAGTACTTC. Translated, it gives CASSSPGMNEQYF.

J is TRBJ1-2 and V is TRBV10-2; TRBD1 matches 7 bases. CDR1 is WSHSY, CDR2 SAAADI, per germline. The CDR3 is 12 residues long. The ends lost 7 bases at V and 14 bases at J; junction bases unmatched: 13. CDR3 sequence: CASTNMGQPGTF. CDR3 DNA sequence: TGCGCCAGCACCAACATGGGACAGCCCGGGACCTTC.

In this sample, this clone turned up once. Written as DNA, the CDR3 is TGCGCCAGCGTGGGACAGAACACCGGGGAGCTGTTTTTT. It is translated as CASVGQNTGELFF. This chain connects TRBV10-1 to TRBJ2-2; tentative D call: TRBD1 (6 bases). Germline V gene lookup returns CDR1 WNHNN and CDR2 SYGVQD (reference sequence). There are 13 residues in the CDR3. The ends were cut back, 8 bases at V and 1 base at J, with 8 bases in the middle.

The V gene is TRBV28, the J gene TRBJ2-4; TRBD1 might be the D (6 bases). CDR3 length: 15 amino acids. Germline V gene sequence: CDR1 MDHEN, CDR2 SYDVKM. V lost 5 bases to trimming and J lost 6 bases, with 17 bases between them. The CDR3 spells CASSQRYRVGNIQYF. The CDR3, as DNA: TGTGCCAGCAGTCAGAGGTACAGGGTAGGAAACATTCAGTACTTC.

The V gene is TRBV7-2, the J gene TRBJ2-2; 7 bases fit TRBD1. The CDR3 contains 15 residues. CDR1 is SGHTA, CDR2 FQGNSA, per germline. After removal of 5 bases from V and 4 bases from J, the junction contained 7 bases not matched to a gene. The CDR3: CASSPGQPGTGELFF. The CDR3 DNA reads TGTGCCAGCAGCCCGGGACAGCCGGGCACCGGGGAGCTGTTTTTT.

The chain links TRBV11-3 to TRBJ2-5; D ambiguous. CDR3 length: 12 residues. V was cut by 4 bases and J by 9 bases, with 12 bases left in between. Germline CDR1 is SGHNT and CDR2 is YENEEA. CDR3 in amino acids: CASSSSQQAQYF. The CDR3 region has the DNA TGTGCCAGCAGCTCCTCGCAGCAGGCCCAGTACTTC.

The chain recombines TRBV5-4 with TRBJ1-2; D uncertain. CDR3 length: 13 residues. V lost 5 bases, J lost 7 bases, and 15 bases lay in between. Germline CDR1 and CDR2: SGHNT and YYREEE (reference sequence). CDR3 in DNA: TGTGCCAGCAGATCGAGCGTCGGCGGTGGCTACACCTTC. This encodes CASRSSVGGGYTF.

The chain uses TRBV2 and TRBJ1-4; D may be TRBD1 (6 bases). V lost 6 bases and J 6 bases, leaving 17 bases between the germline ends. This CDR3 region has 15 residues. Germline V CDR1 and CDR2: SNHLY, FYNNEI. The CDR3 DNA reads as TGTGCCAGCAGGATACTTGGGACACCTTATGAAAAACTGTTTTTT. It translates to CASRILGTPYEKLFF.

CDR3 protein: CAISTGPDTQYF. CDR3 DNA sequence: TGTGCCATCAGTACAGGTCCGGATACGCAGTATTTT. The V and J genes are TRBV10-3 and TRBJ2-3, with D perhaps matching TRBD1 (5 bases). The V gene's germline CDR1 is ENHRY and CDR2 SYGVKD. The V end was cut by 5 bases, the J end by 6 bases, with 9 bases between. This CDR3 is 12 amino acids long.

V and J are TRBV6-5 and TRBJ2-7; TRBD2 matches at 9 bases. Trimming at V came to 4 bases and at J to 2 bases, leaving 9 bases not matched to a gene. Germline CDR1 reads MNHEY; CDR2 reads SVGAGI. This CDR3 comprises 16 residues. The CDR3 DNA sequence: TGTGCCAGCAGTTCCATCAGCGGGAGGTCCACCTACGAGCAGTACTTC. Translating gives CASSSISGRSTYEQYF.

The chain joins TRBV7-2 to TRBJ2-5; D is unresolved. The CDR3 has 12 residues. CDR1 is SGHTA and CDR2 is FQGNSA in the germline V gene. V shed 5 bases and J shed 5 bases, with 9 bases lying between them. The CDR3: CASSQMGETQYF. In DNA form, the CDR3 reads TGTGCCAGCAGCCAAATGGGCGAGACCCAGTACTTC.

This rearrangement joins TRBV10-1 to TRBJ2-1; 12 bases map to TRBD2. Losses at the gene ends were 4 bases for V and 7 bases for J; bases not matched to a gene: 5. This CDR3 is built from 15 residues. Germline V CDR1 and CDR2: WNHNN, SYGVQD (reference sequence). The CDR3, as DNA: TGCGCCAGCAGTGGTACTAGCGGGAGGCGGAATGAGCAGTTCTTC. It yields the protein CASSGTSGRRNEQFF.

The chain carries TRBV7-9 and TRBJ1-2; no clear D gene. Germline CDR1 reads SEHNR; CDR2 reads FQNEAQ (reference sequence). Trimming shortened V by 8 bases and J by 8 bases, and 21 bases separated the two germline ends. The CDR3 totals 14 residues. This CDR3 is CASREGGPTGGYTF. The CDR3 nucleotides are TGTGCCAGCCGAGAGGGAGGGCCTACGGGGGGCTACACCTTC.

The chain combines TRBV18 with TRBJ2-2, with 10 bases fitting TRBD1. CDR3 size: 17 residues. CDR1 is KGHSH, CDR2 LQKENI, per germline. Trimming took 2 bases from V and 0 from J; bases not matched to a gene: 3. CDR3 in amino acids: CASSPMDRGTNTGELFF. The CDR3 nucleotides read TGTGCCAGCTCACCAATGGACAGGGGGACGAACACCGGGGAGCTGTTTTTT.

The V gene is TRBV30, the J gene TRBJ1-5; a possible D gene is TRBD1 (6 bases). V lost 3 bases and J lost 11, with 8 bases in between. The CDR3 consists of 10 residues. Looked up from germline, CDR1 is GTSNPN and CDR2 is SVGIG (reference sequence). CDR3 amino acids: CAWRGATQHF. The CDR3 nucleotides are TGTGCCTGGAGGGGGGCTACCCAGCATTTT.

This chain links TRBV5-6 with TRBJ2-2; tentatively, D is TRBD1 (6 bases). The CDR3 is 16 amino acids. The germline V gene encodes CDR1 SGHDT and CDR2 YYEEEE. Trimming removed 4 bases at V and 2 bases at J, with 15 bases between. CDR3 DNA: TGTGCCAGCAGCCTCACGTCGGGACACAACACCGGGGAGCTGTTTTTT. This codes for CASSLTSGHNTGELFF. The variable domain in full, completed from reference TRBV5-6 and TRBJ2-2, reads DAGVTQSPTHLIKTRGQQVTLRCSPKSGHDTVSWYQQALGQGPQFIFQYYEEEERQRGNFPDRFSGHQFPNYSSELNVNALLLGDSALYLCASSLTSGHNTGELFFGEGSRLTVL.

V is TRBV6-6 and J is TRBJ2-3; D is undetermined. CDR1 is MNHNY and CDR2 is SVGAGI in the germline V gene (reference sequence). The CDR3 covers 13 residues. Trimming removed 7 bases at V and 3 bases at J, with 11 bases between. This CDR3 reads CASTWFGTDTQYF. CDR3 in DNA: TGTGCCAGCACCTGGTTCGGGACAGATACGCAGTATTTT.

J is TRBJ1-1 and V is TRBV7-2, with D perhaps matching TRBD1 (5 bases). CDR3 length equals 15 residues. Trimming took 5 bases from V and 1 from J, leaving 14 bases between them. The V gene's germline CDR1 is SGHTA and CDR2 FQGNSA. The CDR3 reads CASSPQGHGNTEAFF. CDR3 DNA: TGTGCCAGCAGCCCCCAGGGCCATGGGAACACTGAAGCTTTCTTT.

This chain joins TRBV7-2 and TRBJ2-3; the match to TRBD2 covers 11 bases. Germline assignment: CDR1 SGHTA and CDR2 FQGNSA. Trimming removed 5 bases from V and 5 bases from J; junction bases left unmatched: 3. CDR3 length equals 14 residues. For the CDR3, the DNA is TGTGCCAGCAGCCCAACTAGCGGGGGAGATACGCAGTATTTT. Protein product: CASSPTSGGDTQYF.

This clone was observed once. The chain carries TRBV5-4 and TRBJ2-7; possibly TRBD1 for D (5 bases). The CDR3 spans 12 residues. The germline gives CDR1 SGHNT, CDR2 YYREEE (reference sequence). Trimming removed 4 bases at V and 2 bases at J, with 7 bases between. The CDR3 is CASSRQPYEQYF. DNA for the CDR3: TGTGCCAGCAGCCGACAGCCCTACGAGCAGTACTTC.

The chain has TRBV5-4 and TRBJ2-3; 8 bases are shared with TRBD2. Trimming at V came to 2 bases and at J to 0 bases, leaving 2 bases not matched to a gene. CDR1 is SGHNT, CDR2 YYREEE, per germline (reference sequence). This CDR3 is 15 amino acids long. Written as DNA, the CDR3 is TGTGCCAGCAGCTTCGGCGGGAGGAGCACAGATACGCAGTATTTT. It codes for CASSFGGRSTDTQYF.

V and J are TRBV28 and TRBJ1-3; D uncertain. V was clipped by 0 bases and J by 1 base, with 10 bases between them. The CDR3 totals 16 residues. In germline, CDR1 is MDHEN, CDR2 SYDVKM. This chain's CDR3 is CASSLWRTASGNTIYF. The CDR3 nucleotides are TGTGCCAGCAGTTTATGGAGAACTGCTTCTGGAAACACCATATATTTT.

The genes are TRBV7-6 and TRBJ2-5; 10 nucleotides match TRBD2. The CDR3 is 18 amino acids. The germline V gene has CDR1 SGHVS and CDR2 FNYEAQ. V gave up 0 bases and J gave up 5 bases; unmatched junction bases: 12. The CDR3, as DNA: TGTGCCAGCAGCTTAGCGAAGGGACTAGCGCAAGGGGGGGAGACCCAGTACTTC. Encoded protein: CASSLAKGLAQGGETQYF. Looking up the rest from reference TRBV7-6 and TRBJ2-5 gives the full variable domain: GAGVSQSPRYKVTKRGQDVALRCDPISGHVSLYWYRQALGQGPEFLTYFNYEAQQDKSGLPNDRFSAERPEGSISTLTIQRTEQRDSAMYRCASSLAKGLAQGGETQYFGPGTRLLVL.

The rearrangement joins TRBV7-7 to TRBJ2-5; 10 bases agree with TRBD2. V lost 2 bases and J lost 4; bases outside the gene matches: 7. Looked up from germline, CDR1 is SSHAT and CDR2 is FNYEAQ (reference sequence). The length of the CDR3 is 16 residues. CDR3 sequence reads: CASSLMGLASGETQYF. CDR3 sequence (DNA): TGTGCCAGCAGCTTAATGGGACTAGCGTCCGGAGAGACCCAGTACTTC.

This chain connects TRBV4-1 to TRBJ1-2, with TRBD1 matching 7 bases. The V gene end was trimmed by 1 base and the J gene end by 7 bases; junction bases not matched to a gene: 0. From germline, CDR1 is MGHRA and CDR2 YSYEKL. This CDR3 has 12 residues. The chain's CDR3 is CASSQAGGGYTF. Written as DNA, the CDR3 is TGCGCCAGCAGCCAAGCAGGGGGTGGCTACACCTTC.

The chain has TRBV28 and TRBJ1-5; TRBD1 matches 8 bases. This CDR3 contains 18 residues. J lost 5 bases, V lost 5 bases, and 17 bases had no gene match. Germline V gene data show CDR1 as MDHEN and CDR2 as SYDVKM. CDR3: CASSPGQGLGSSDQPQHF. For the CDR3, the DNA is TGTGCCAGCAGTCCAGGACAGGGTTTAGGATCAAGCGATCAGCCCCAGCATTTT.

The V call is TRBV7-6, the J call TRBJ2-7; D is ambiguous. The germline gives CDR1 SGHVS, CDR2 FNYEAQ. Between the trimmed V and J ends, which lost 4 bases and 5 bases, there was a span of 9 bases. The CDR3 has 12 amino acids. For the CDR3, the DNA is TGTGCCAGCAGCTATATAGAGCACGAGCAGTACTTC. Encoded protein: CASSYIEHEQYF.